A single sample gave rise to the 27 T cell receptor beta chains below, sequenced in a study of T cell repertoires in cytomegalovirus infection. Each CDR3 protein is one row after TCRdb ran MiXCR on the reads. The table shows 700,000 to 850,000 distinct CDR3 sequences, with 32% occurring only once. These receptors' antigens are unknown. The sequenced sample was cultured CD8+ T cells from PBMCs, obtained from culture after CMV antigen stimulation. The receptors were sampled from a human donor in good health (CMV status not recorded). Some clones in this sample may be carry-over from other donors' samples.

This clonotype occurred many times. Here the CDR3 DNA reads TGTGCCAGCAGCTATGGGATCTCTCGGGGGTGGCAAGAGACCCAGTACTTC. This translates into CASSYGISRGWQETQYF. V and J are TRBV7-2 and TRBJ2-5, with a tentative D call TRBD2 (6 bases). From germline, CDR1 is SGHTA and CDR2 FQGNSA. The CDR3 has 17 amino acids. V was pared by 4 bases and J by 2 bases, with 20 bases between.

This clonotype has just a few counts. This chain links TRBV20-1 with TRBJ2-3, with D possibly matching TRBD2 (6 bases). Trimming took 3 bases from V and 5 from J, leaving 9 bases between them. This CDR3 is 12 amino acids long. The germline V gene encodes CDR1 DFQATT and CDR2 SNEGSKA (reference sequence). The CDR3 nucleotides are TGCAGTGCTAGTTACGGGGGAGATACGCAGTATTTT. It is translated as CSASYGGDTQYF.

A remark on this clonotype: Since a much larger clone is just one base distant, this may be a read error. The rearrangement uses TRBV7-2 and TRBJ1-5; 8 bases are shared with TRBD1. Germline V lookup: CDR1 SGHTA, CDR2 FQGNSA. The CDR3 totals 17 residues. CDR3 nucleotides: TGTGCCAACAGCCCCTTGACAGGGGTAAATAGCAATCAGCCCCAGCATTTT. Its translation is CANSPLTGVNSNQPQHF.

The genes are TRBV6-8 and TRBJ1-4; 9 bases agree with TRBD1. Losses at the gene ends were 4 bases for V and 7 bases for J; bases not matched to a gene: 4. CDR1 and CDR2 from the germline V gene are MNHGY and SAAAGT. This CDR3 has 14 amino acids. The CDR3 here is CASSSDRGSEKLFF. The CDR3, as DNA: TGTGCCAGCAGTTCGGACAGGGGCAGTGAAAAACTGTTTTTT.

V usage is TRBV12-5 and J usage is TRBJ2-1; D might be TRBD2 (6 bases). Trimming removed 1 base from V and 10 bases from J, with 14 bases in between. Germline CDR1 LGHNT, CDR2 FRNRAP. CDR3 length: 14 residues. The CDR3 DNA follows: TGTGCTAGTGGTTTGGCATCGGGACTCAAAGAGCAGTTCTTC. Protein product: CASGLASGLKEQFF.

The rearrangement uses TRBV27 and TRBJ2-6; 11 bases are a match to TRBD1. Trimming at V came to 11 bases and at J to 2 bases, leaving 8 bases not matched to a gene. This CDR3 region has 16 residues. Per the germline V gene, CDR1 is MNHEY and CDR2 is SMNVEV (reference sequence). The CDR3 spells CACRGQGEAGANVLTF. CDR3 DNA: TGTGCCTGCCGGGGACAGGGGGAGGCTGGGGCCAACGTCCTGACTTTC.

This clonotype was observed a few times. V is TRBV7-9 and J is TRBJ1-1; D might be TRBD1 (6 bases). Germline CDR1 is SEHNR and CDR2 is FQNEAQ (reference sequence). This CDR3 has 15 amino acids. Trimming took off 1 base at V and 1 base at J, with 10 bases between the two ends. CDR3 sequence reads: CASSLGSGENTEAFF. The CDR3 nucleotides are TGTGCCAGCAGCTTAGGTTCAGGGGAGAACACTGAAGCTTTCTTT.

The chain is built from TRBV6-5 and TRBJ1-2; D gene ambiguous. The CDR3 totals 14 residues. Germline V gives CDR1 MNHEY, CDR2 SVGAGI. The V gene lost 2 bases and the J gene lost 4 bases, with 11 bases spanning the gap. The DNA of the CDR3 is TGTGCCAGCAGTTACATAGCAGGCTCCTATGGCTACACCTTC. Translation gives CASSYIAGSYGYTF.

The chain employs TRBV19 and TRBJ1-1; D remains unclear. V was pared by 7 bases and J by 1 base, with 10 bases between. Germline CDR1 LNHDA, CDR2 SQIVND (reference sequence). There are 13 residues in the CDR3. The CDR3 here is CASTWSGNTEAFF. The CDR3 region has the DNA TGTGCCAGTACTTGGTCGGGGAACACTGAAGCTTTCTTT.

Turning to this clonotype: A much larger clonotype is one base distant, so this may be a read error. V is TRBV7-3 and J is TRBJ2-3, with 9 bases aligning to TRBD1. CDR3 length: 15 amino acids. Germline V gene sequence: CDR1 SGHTA, CDR2 FQGTGA. The CDR3 protein is CASSRTGARTDTQCF. The CDR3 region has the DNA TGTGCCAGCAGCCGGACAGGGGCCCGCACAGATACGCAGTGTTTT.

V is TRBV6-5 and J is TRBJ2-7, with TRBD2 as a possible D gene (5 bases). V lost 8 bases to trimming and J lost 3 bases, with 14 bases between them. CDR1 and CDR2 (germline): MNHEY, SVGAGI. The CDR3 contains 13 residues. Here the CDR3 reads CASCRAGDYEQYF. As DNA, the CDR3 is TGTGCCAGCTGCCGGGCCGGGGACTACGAGCAGTACTTC.

The chain couples TRBV14 to TRBJ2-7, with D tentatively TRBD1 (5 bases). CDR3 size: 15 residues. The germline V and J ends were trimmed by 4 bases and 0 bases, with 13 bases remaining between them. The germline V gene has CDR1 SGHDN and CDR2 FVKESK. CDR3 DNA sequence: TGTGCCAGCAGCCCAGGGTTATCGGTCTCCTACGAGCAGTACTTC. Its protein is CASSPGLSVSYEQYF.

Of note for this clonotype: This clone may be a read error of a much larger clone one base away. This CDR3 is missing its conserved last phenylalanine or tryptophan, likely due to a read error. Here the CDR3 reads CASSLRKGLETQYS. CDR3 nucleotides: TGTGCCAGCAGCCTCCGGAAAGGTTTGGAGACCCAGTACTCC. The chain is built from TRBV7-2 and TRBJ2-5; D ambiguous. Trimming stripped 5 bases from V and 5 bases from J, with 15 bases between. The CDR3 has 14 residues. CDR1 and CDR2 (germline): SGHTA, FQGNSA.

The chain has TRBV15 and TRBJ1-6, with TRBD1 identical over 10 bases. The V gene end was trimmed by 8 bases and the J gene end by 7 bases; junction bases not matched to a gene: 8. CDR1 is LNHNV and CDR2 is YYDKDF in the germline V gene (reference sequence). The CDR3 is 15 amino acids. The CDR3 protein is CATSRDRGINSPLHF. The DNA of the CDR3 is TGTGCCACCTCCCGGGACAGGGGTATCAATTCACCCCTCCACTTT.

This clonotype has a handful of counts. This chain uses TRBV27 with TRBJ2-5; TRBD2 aligns across 12 bases. Germline CDR1 and CDR2: MNHEY and SMNVEV (reference sequence). With V trimmed by 4 bases and J by 3 bases, 6 bases remained unmatched. CDR3 size: 16 residues. CDR3 DNA sequence: TGTGCCAGCAGTTCGCATCCTAGCGGGGGGGAAGAGACCCAGTACTTC. Its translation: CASSSHPSGGEETQYF.

This clonotype was detected only a few times. The J gene is TRBJ1-1, the V gene TRBV4-2; TRBD1 aligns across 7 bases. Trimming removed 1 base from V and 0 bases from J; junction bases left unmatched: 5. CDR3 length equals 16 residues. CDR1 and CDR2 (germline): LGHNA, YNFKEQ. The CDR3 DNA is TGTGCCAGCAGCCAAGCGGTCAGGGGGGTGAACACTGAAGCTTTCTTT. The encoded protein is CASSQAVRGVNTEAFF.

This clonotype was recorded a few times. The gene calls are TRBV7-6 and TRBJ1-2; tentative D call: TRBD1 (6 bases). Trimming pared 6 bases from V and 2 bases from J, leaving 10 bases between. Germline-derived CDR1 and CDR2 are SGHVS and FNYEAQ. The CDR3 length is 13 residues. This CDR3 is CASRLTGNYGYTF. The DNA of the CDR3 is TGTGCCAGCAGATTAACAGGGAACTATGGCTACACCTTC.

The rearrangement joins TRBV18 to TRBJ2-1; perhaps TRBD1 as D (7 bases). Trimming left V 0 bases short and J 3 bases short, with 12 bases between. The CDR3 length is 16 residues. Germline assignment: CDR1 KGHSH and CDR2 LQKENI. The CDR3 sequence: CASSPPGGGRYNEQFF. CDR3 bases: TGTGCCAGCTCACCACCCGGAGGGGGCCGCTACAATGAGCAGTTCTTC.

The chain employs TRBV4-3 and TRBJ2-3; D not resolved. The germline V and J ends were trimmed by 8 bases and 6 bases, with 12 bases remaining between them. This CDR3 comprises 12 residues. In germline, CDR1 is LGHNA, CDR2 YSLEER. CDR3 region: CASSSLDDTQYF. CDR3 in DNA: TGCGCCAGCTCTTCCCTTGACGATACGCAGTATTTT.

This clonotype was detected many times. The CDR3 sequence: CASSFTGGNRANVLTF. In nucleotides, the CDR3 is TGTGCCAGCAGTTTTACAGGGGGCAATAGGGCCAACGTCCTGACTTTC. The rearrangement joins TRBV7-6 to TRBJ2-6, with TRBD1 identical over 9 bases. V gave up 6 bases and J gave up 5 bases; unmatched junction bases: 8. The germline gives CDR1 SGHVS, CDR2 FNYEAQ. This CDR3 spans 16 amino acids.

The chain joins TRBV7-2 to TRBJ2-2; no definite D call. CDR3 length: 15 residues. Per germline, CDR1 SGHTA and CDR2 FQGNSA. V lost 2 bases, J lost 4 bases, and 11 bases lay in between. The CDR3 DNA reads TGTGCCAGCAGCTTAACAGTACTACCCACCGGGGAGCTGTTTTTT. Residues: CASSLTVLPTGELFF.

The gene calls are TRBV27 and TRBJ1-2; 7 bases are a match to TRBD1. The germline V gene has CDR1 MNHEY and CDR2 SMNVEV (reference sequence). V trimming: 5 bases; J trimming: 4 bases; junction bases outside the gene matches: 4. CDR3 length: 13 residues. The CDR3 sequence is CASSTTGVYGYTF. Here the CDR3 DNA reads TGTGCCAGCAGTACAACAGGGGTCTATGGCTACACCTTC.

The CDR3 DNA follows: TGTGCCAGCAGCCACCCCAAGCGGGGGCCGAGCTCCTACAATGAGCAGTTCTTC. Translation gives CASSHPKRGPSSYNEQFF. The chain combines TRBV9 with TRBJ2-1; 8 nucleotides match TRBD2. Germline values: CDR1 SGDLS, CDR2 YYNGEE. CDR3 length equals 18 residues. Germline trimming cut 4 bases from V and 0 bases from J; bases unmatched to any gene: 12.

The V gene is TRBV6-5, the J gene TRBJ1-1; TRBD1 matches at 10 bases. Per the germline V gene, CDR1 is MNHEY and CDR2 is SVGAGI. This CDR3 has 16 amino acids. V lost 4 bases, J lost 4 bases, and 9 bases stayed unmatched. The CDR3 nucleotides are TGTGCCAGCAGTTTCAGGACAGGGGGACGGGGCACTGAAGCTTTCTTT. This sequence encodes CASSFRTGGRGTEAFF.

The chain combines TRBV27 with TRBJ2-5; 11 bases agree with TRBD2. The CDR3 length is 16 residues. V was clipped by 5 bases and J by 5 bases; unmatched bases: 10. CDR1 is MNHEY and CDR2 is SMNVEV in the germline V gene (reference sequence). DNA of the CDR3: TGTGCCAGCAGTATCATAGCGGGAGGGCACTTGGAGACCCAGTACTTC. Protein sequence: CASSIIAGGHLETQYF.

The genes are TRBV11-2 and TRBJ2-1, with D possibly called TRBD1 or TRBD2 (5 bases each). CDR1 and CDR2 from the germline V gene are SGHAT and FQNNGV. With 6 bases removed from V and 8 bases from J, the gap between germline ends came to 17 bases. The CDR3 totals 14 residues. The CDR3 DNA reads as TGTGCCAGCAGAACCACCGGGACGGCACATGAGCAGTTCTTC. The encoded protein is CASRTTGTAHEQFF.

The rearrangement uses TRBV6-2 or TRBV6-3 and TRBJ1-1, with 8 bases aligning to TRBD1. The CDR3 spans 16 residues. CDR1 is MNHEY and CDR2 is SVGEGT in the germline V gene. V trimming: 0 bases; J trimming: 3 bases; junction bases outside the gene matches: 6. DNA for the CDR3: TGTGCCAGCAGTTACTCTCCCCAGGGGGCGGACACTGAAGCTTTCTTT. Its translation is CASSYSPQGADTEAFF.